This TCR beta chain was found in a study of Ad26.COV2.S vaccination and SARS-CoV-2 variants. The CDR3 is 16 amino acids. After removal of 4 bases from V and 0 bases from J, the junction contained 5 bases not matched to a gene. Germline CDR1 is SGHNT and CDR2 is YYREEE (reference sequence). Using immunoSEQ multiplex PCR, the repertoire was profiled, and TCRdb retains in-frame clones only, with some absent. The sample comprises 430,000 or so clones, 89% of which are singletons, and around 2.6% rests with the top ten. Treatment given: around 19 received Ad26.COV2.S at low or high dose, single or two shots; 5 received placebo; per-sample allocation not given. The investigators took samples on day 63 after the first vaccine or placebo injection. It was an adult aged 18-55 years in Boston who was the donor.

This chain links TRBV5-4 with TRBJ2-2; TRBD1 matches 8 bases. This TCR was recovered from a person aged 18-65 years who received the Ad26.COV2.S COVID-19 vaccine or a placebo. Sequencing was performed on peripheral blood, taken in a trial of Ad26.COV2.S vaccine versus placebo. The CDR3 reads CASSHTGGPNTGELFF. CDR3 DNA sequence: TGTGCCAGCAGCCATACAGGGGGTCCGAACACCGGGGAGCTGTTTTTT. The full variable domain, completed using reference TRBV5-4 and TRBJ2-2, is ETGVTQSPTHLIKTRGQQVTLRCSSQSGHNTVSWYQQALGQGPQFIFQYYREEENGRGNFPPRFSGLQFPNYSSELNVNALELDDSALYLCASSHTGGPNTGELFFGEGSRLTVL.